This TCR beta chain was profiled in a study of identical twins' blood T cells. The study's findings and limits: Even for out-of-frame TCRbeta, twins reportedly shared V gene usage much more than unrelated donors. Twins shared more top CDR3 clonotypes than unrelated donors did.

As for this clonotype: Antigen: not known.

TCRdb used MiXCR to reprocess the 5' RACE reads, holding one entry per CDR3 protein. The sample holds fewer than 450,000 distinct CDR3 sequences, 28% seen once. Trimming shortened V by 3 bases and J by 6 bases, and 9 bases separated the two germline ends. Germline assignment: CDR1 PRHDT and CDR2 FYEKMQ (reference sequence). The CDR3 sequence is 13 residues long. This chain joins TRBV13 and TRBJ2-1, with unresolved D. This TCR was recovered from a woman aged 18 to 55 in good health. The material sequenced was PBMCs. DNA of the CDR3: TGTGCCAGCAGCTTGTTTAGGAGCAATGAGCAGTTCTTC. Amino acids: CASSLFRSNEQFF. Full variable domain (rest looked up from reference TRBV13 and TRBJ2-1): AAGVIQSPRHLIKEKRETATLKCYPIPRHDTVYWYQQGPGQDPQFLISFYEKMQSDKGSIPDRFSAQQFSDYHSELNMSSLELGDSALYFCASSLFRSNEQFFGPGTRLTVL.